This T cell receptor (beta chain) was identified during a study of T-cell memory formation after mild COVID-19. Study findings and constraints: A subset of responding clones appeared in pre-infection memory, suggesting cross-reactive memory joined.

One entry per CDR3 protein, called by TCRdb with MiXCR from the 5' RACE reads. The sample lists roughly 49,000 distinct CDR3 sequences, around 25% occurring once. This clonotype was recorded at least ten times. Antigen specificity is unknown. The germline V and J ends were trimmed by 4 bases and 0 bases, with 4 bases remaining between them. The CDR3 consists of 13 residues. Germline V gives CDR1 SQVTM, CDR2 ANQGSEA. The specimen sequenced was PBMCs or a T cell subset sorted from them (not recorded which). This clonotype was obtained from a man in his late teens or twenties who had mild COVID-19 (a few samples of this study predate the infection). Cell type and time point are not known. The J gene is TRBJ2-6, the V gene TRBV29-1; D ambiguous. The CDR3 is CSVVLSGANVLTF. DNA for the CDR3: TGCAGCGTTGTCCTCTCTGGGGCCAACGTCCTGACTTTC.